The 5 T cell receptor beta chains presented below share a single source sample, sequenced in a study of early T cells in non-severe SARS-CoV-2 infection. One entry per CDR3 protein results from TCRdb running MiXCR on the 5' RACE reads. The table records under 45,000 distinct CDR3 sequences, less than 6.5% of them present only once. The sequenced sample was whole blood, obtained at baseline. Receptors originate from an adult who was a healthcare worker with PCR-confirmed SARS-CoV-2 infection or an uninfected control (not recorded which).

The sample holds many counts of this clonotype. The chain recombines TRBV11-2 with TRBJ2-2; D may be TRBD2 (5 bases). From germline, CDR1 is SGHAT and CDR2 FQNNGV. CDR3 length: 14 residues. V was cut by 3 bases and J by 6 bases, with 11 bases left in between. The CDR3 DNA reads as TGTGCCAGCAGCTTCACGATACTAGCCGGGGAGCTGTTTTTT. It is translated as CASSFTILAGELFF.

The sample holds a few counts of this clonotype. V and J are TRBV6-2 or TRBV6-3 and TRBJ1-5, with D perhaps matching TRBD1 (5 bases). Germline V gene lookup returns CDR1 MNHEY and CDR2 SVGEGT. V was trimmed by 6 bases and J by 9 bases, leaving 9 bases between them. This CDR3 comprises 11 residues. Written as DNA, the CDR3 is TGTGCCAGCAGAGGGACGGGGCCCCAGCATTTT. Amino acids: CASRGTGPQHF.

The gene calls are TRBV11-2 and TRBJ1-1, with D unresolved. Germline CDR1 SGHAT, CDR2 FQNNGV. The V and J ends lost 2 bases and 3 bases respectively, with 10 bases between them. This CDR3 spans 14 amino acids. The CDR3 DNA is TGTGCCAGCAGCTTATTGGGAAGTTACACTGAAGCTTTCTTT. It encodes CASSLLGSYTEAFF.

Many counts were recorded for this clonotype. This rearrangement joins TRBV20-1 to TRBJ2-4; the D gene is possibly TRBD2 (5 bases). V was pared by 0 bases and J by 4 bases, with 10 bases between. CDR3 length equals 14 residues. Per germline, CDR1 DFQATT and CDR2 SNEGSKA (reference sequence). CDR3 nucleotides: TGCAGTGCTAGAGATAGCGCGCCGAAAAACATTCAGTACTTC. Its protein is CSARDSAPKNIQYF.

The chain joins TRBV28 to TRBJ2-7, with D tentatively TRBD1 (5 bases). Germline loops: CDR1 MDHEN, CDR2 SYDVKM. The CDR3 has 11 residues. V was pared by 5 bases and J by 12 bases, with 14 bases between. The chain's CDR3 is CASSLGRVWYF. As DNA, the CDR3 is TGTGCCAGCAGTCTCGGCAGGGTTTGGTACTTC.